Listed below are T cell receptor beta chains from one sample, sequenced in a study of T cell changes during pregnancy in multiple sclerosis. This table comes from immunoSEQ multiplex PCR, and its TCRdb copy is limited to in-frame clones, with some not included. The data show about 100,000 clones, around 93% seen once. This specimen was peripheral blood, taken in the third trimester of pregnancy. Source of these receptors: a female donor in good health, enrolled as a control in a pregnancy study. Both conserved end residues are part of each CDR3. Fields, in order: CDR3 DNA, CDR3 protein, V gene, clone size, D gene, J gene. A D gene is named only where the DNA matches it firmly. Clone size is shown for a subset of rows, as once, few, many or a class of expanded clone.

DNA: TGTGCCTGGAGGTCCATCGGGGTGGAGAACACTGAAGCTTTCTTT; CDR3: CAWRSIGVENTEAFF; V: TRBV30; size: NA; D: NA; J: TRBJ1-1
DNA: TGTGCCAGTAGTATAGTCACAGGACAGCCACGTGGGGAGACCCAGTACTTC; CDR3: CASSIVTGQPRGETQYF; V: TRBV19; size: NA; D: NA; J: TRBJ2-5
DNA: TGTGCCAGCAGCAAAGATGGGGGGGCGGATGGCTACACCTTC; CDR3: CASSKDGGADGYTF; V: TRBV21-1; size: NA; D: NA; J: TRBJ1-2
DNA: TGTGCCAGCAGCACGGACAGGGGGGGGACTGAAGCTTTCTTT; CDR3: CASSTDRGGTEAFF; V: TRBV7-3; size: NA; D: TRBD1; J: TRBJ1-1
DNA: TGTGCCAGCAGTTCTGGGACAGGGGATAATTCACCCCTCCACTTT; CDR3: CASSSGTGDNSPLHF; V: TRBV7-9; size: few; D: TRBD1; J: TRBJ1-6
DNA: TGTGCCACCAGCAGAGAACAGGGGTCCAATAATTCACCCCTCCACTTT; CDR3: CATSREQGSNNSPLHF; V: TRBV15; size: NA; D: TRBD1; J: TRBJ1-6
DNA: TGTGCCAGCAGTGACGGGACTAGCGGGGGGGCAGATACGCAGTATTTT; CDR3: CASSDGTSGGADTQYF; V: TRBV6-4; size: many; D: TRBD2; J: TRBJ2-3
DNA: TGTGCCAGCAGCCTTGGCACCTCACCCCTCCACTTT; CDR3: CASSLGTSPLHF; V: TRBV5-6; size: NA; D: NA; J: TRBJ1-6
DNA: TGTGCCAGCAGTGGACAGGCCACCGAAAGGGGAGCTTTCTTT; CDR3: CASSGQATERGAFF; V: TRBV6-5; size: NA; D: TRBD1; J: TRBJ1-1
DNA: TGTGCCAGCAGTTCCGGGGACAGGAACACCGGGGAGCTGTTTTTT; CDR3: CASSSGDRNTGELFF; V: TRBV7-2; size: NA; D: TRBD1; J: TRBJ2-2
DNA: TGTGCCAGCAATAAAGCGGGGGGCCTCTCCTACGAGCAGTACTTC; CDR3: CASNKAGGLSYEQYF; V: TRBV27; size: NA; D: TRBD2; J: TRBJ2-7
DNA: TGTGCCAGCAGGGACGAGACAGGGAACACTGAAGCTTTCTTT; CDR3: CASRDETGNTEAFF; V: TRBV5-4; size: NA; D: NA; J: TRBJ1-1
DNA: TGTGCCAGCAGTTTATCCGAATATTACAGGGGAAACGAGCAGTACTTC; CDR3: CASSLSEYYRGNEQYF; V: TRBV27; size: NA; D: TRBD1; J: TRBJ2-7
DNA: TGTGCCAGCAGCCAACGCGACAGGGGGACAGATACGCAGTATTTT; CDR3: CASSQRDRGTDTQYF; V: TRBV4-2; size: few; D: TRBD1; J: TRBJ2-3
DNA: TGTGCCAGCAGCTTAGGGGGACAGGGCAGTCAGCCCCAGCATTTT; CDR3: CASSLGGQGSQPQHF; V: TRBV7-9; size: NA; D: TRBD1; J: TRBJ1-5
DNA: TGTGCCATCAGGGAGGGACTAGCGGGGCCCACAGATACGCAGTATTTT; CDR3: CAIREGLAGPTDTQYF; V: TRBV10-3; size: NA; D: TRBD2; J: TRBJ2-3
DNA: TGTGCCAGCAGCGACAGGGAGCAGTACTTC; CDR3: CASSDREQYF; V: TRBV7-9; size: NA; D: NA; J: TRBJ2-7
DNA: TGTGCCAGCAGCCACCATAGGACAGGGTTGAACACTGAAGCTTTCTTT; CDR3: CASSHHRTGLNTEAFF; V: TRBV16; size: once; D: TRBD1; J: TRBJ1-1
DNA: TGTGCCTGGAGTGTTGCCGGGGGAGGCGGCTACACCTTC; CDR3: CAWSVAGGGGYTF; V: TRBV30; size: NA; D: NA; J: TRBJ1-2
DNA: TGTGCTAGCAGCTTCGGGGGGGGTAGCTACAATGAGCAGTTCTTC; CDR3: CASSFGGGSYNEQFF; V: TRBV7-7; size: NA; D: TRBD2; J: TRBJ2-1
DNA: TGTGCCTGGAAGGGACAGCTGAACACTGAAGCTTTCTTT; CDR3: CAWKGQLNTEAFF; V: TRBV30; size: NA; D: TRBD1; J: TRBJ1-1
DNA: TGTGCCAGTAGTATCGGACAGGAGGATGGCTACACCTTC; CDR3: CASSIGQEDGYTF; V: TRBV19; size: NA; D: TRBD1; J: TRBJ1-2
DNA: TGCGCCAGCAGCCAAGATTTCAATTATGGGACAGGGGGCAAGGGGGAGCTGTTTTTT; CDR3: CASSQDFNYGTGGKGELFF; V: TRBV4-3; size: NA; D: TRBD1; J: TRBJ2-2
DNA: TGTGCCTGGAGCAAGGCAGCGTCAACTAATGAAAAACTGTTTTTT; CDR3: CAWSKAASTNEKLFF; V: TRBV30; size: NA; D: NA; J: TRBJ1-4
DNA: TGTGCCTGGGCCGGGGGATTCACCGGGGAGCTGTTTTTT; CDR3: CAWAGGFTGELFF; V: TRBV30; size: NA; D: NA; J: TRBJ2-2
DNA: TGTGCCTGGAGACTTCAAAAATACGAAAAACTGTTTTTT; CDR3: CAWRLQKYEKLFF; V: TRBV30; size: NA; D: NA; J: TRBJ1-4
DNA: TGTGCCACCAGCAGAGGCCGCGGGCCTGTAGCCTCTGGAAACACCATATATTTT; CDR3: CATSRGRGPVASGNTIYF; V: TRBV15; size: once; D: NA; J: TRBJ1-3
DNA: TGTGCCAGCAGTTTATCATCAGGGTTCAATGAGCAGTTCTTC; CDR3: CASSLSSGFNEQFF; V: TRBV27; size: NA; D: NA; J: TRBJ2-1
DNA: TGTGCCAGCAGCTTCGACAGGCGTAAAGCTTTCTTT; CDR3: CASSFDRRKAFF; V: TRBV5-5; size: NA; D: NA; J: TRBJ1-1
DNA: TGTGCCACCAGCAGAGCCCTAGCGGGGGGATTTTCCTACGAGCAGTACTTC; CDR3: CATSRALAGGFSYEQYF; V: TRBV15; size: NA; D: TRBD2; J: TRBJ2-7
DNA: TGTGCCAGCAGCCACACAGGGGGCTGGAACACTGAAGCTTTCTTT; CDR3: CASSHTGGWNTEAFF; V: TRBV5-8; size: NA; D: TRBD1; J: TRBJ1-1
DNA: TGTGCCAGCAGCCAGCAAAGGACAGGACCTAGCACAGATACGCAGTATTTT; CDR3: CASSQQRTGPSTDTQYF; V: TRBV5-6; size: NA; D: TRBD1; J: TRBJ2-3
DNA: TGCGCCAGCAGCTCCCGACTAGCGGGGGGATTCACAGATACGCAGTATTTT; CDR3: CASSSRLAGGFTDTQYF; V: TRBV4-3; size: NA; D: TRBD2; J: TRBJ2-3